This T cell receptor beta chain was observed in a study of patients and donors after allogeneic stem cell transplantation. Trimming removed 3 bases from V and 0 bases from J, with 8 bases in between. The CDR3 extends over 14 amino acids. Per the germline V gene, CDR1 is SEHNR and CDR2 is FQNEAQ (reference sequence). TCRdb re-called the RT-PCR reads through MiXCR, storing one row per CDR3 protein. The sample contains 200,000 to 250,000 distinct CDR3 sequences, 38% of which appear only once. The rearrangement joins TRBV7-9 to TRBJ1-2; perhaps TRBD1 as D (5 bases). The sequence derives from a human donor who was either an allogeneic HSCT recipient or a stem cell or donor lymphocyte infusion donor (not recorded which). It is not recorded whose cells these are; they may come from a transplant donor. The sample taken for sequencing was blood, either unsorted or a sorted T cell fraction (not recorded which). CDR3 loop: CASSFGGSNYGYTF. CDR3 DNA: TGTGCCAGCAGCTTCGGGGGGTCTAACTATGGCTACACCTTC.